Detailed here is one T cell receptor (beta chain). Antigen: not known. Antigen-specific CD4+ T cell clonotypes were called by their expansion after viral peptide-pool culture in ViraFEST. Researchers isolated CD4+ T cells once approximately ten days of culture had elapsed. It was on days 3 and 7 that half the medium was replaced with IL-2 medium. The data belong to a study of vaccination effects on CD4 cells after COVID-19. About the research overall: Every participant took two doses of the BNT162b2 or mRNA-1273 vaccine.

Only in-frame clones appear in the TCRdb table, and some are missing; sequencing was by immunoSEQ multiplex PCR. The sample contains around 31,000 clones, approximately 61% of which appear only once. The V end was cut by 0 bases, the J end by 9 bases, with 14 bases between. This CDR3 is built from 15 residues. Per the germline V gene, CDR1 is SGHNT and CDR2 is YENEEA. Source: CD4+ T cells from PBMCs cultured with HCoV-229E spike peptides, taken before COVID-19 vaccination. V and J are TRBV11-3 and TRBJ2-2; possible D gene TRBD1, 6 bases. The source of this sequence is a human donor who received a COVID-19 vaccine. The CDR3 spells CASSLDNTGTRELFF. CDR3 coding DNA: TGTGCCAGCAGCTTAGATAACACAGGGACCCGGGAGCTGTTTTTT.